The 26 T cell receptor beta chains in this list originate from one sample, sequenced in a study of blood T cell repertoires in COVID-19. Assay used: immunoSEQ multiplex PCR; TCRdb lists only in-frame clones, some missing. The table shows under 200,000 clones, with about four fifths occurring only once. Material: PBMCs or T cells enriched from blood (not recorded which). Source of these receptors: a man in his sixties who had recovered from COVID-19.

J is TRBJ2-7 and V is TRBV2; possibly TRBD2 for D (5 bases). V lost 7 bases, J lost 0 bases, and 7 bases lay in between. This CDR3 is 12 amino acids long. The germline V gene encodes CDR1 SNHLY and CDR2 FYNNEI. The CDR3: CASMRASYEQYF. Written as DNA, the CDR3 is TGTGCCAGCATGCGGGCCTCCTACGAGCAGTACTTC.

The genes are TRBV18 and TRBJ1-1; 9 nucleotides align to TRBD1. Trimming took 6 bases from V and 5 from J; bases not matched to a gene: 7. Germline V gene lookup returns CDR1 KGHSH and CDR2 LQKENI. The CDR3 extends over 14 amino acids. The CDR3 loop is CASSSTGGRTEAFF. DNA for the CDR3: TGTGCCAGCTCTTCGACAGGGGGAAGGACTGAAGCTTTCTTT.

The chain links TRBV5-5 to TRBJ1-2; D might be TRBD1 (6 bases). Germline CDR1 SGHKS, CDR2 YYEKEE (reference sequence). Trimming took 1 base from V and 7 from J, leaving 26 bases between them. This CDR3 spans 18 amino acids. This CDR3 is CASSLSPGRQAVAVGYTF. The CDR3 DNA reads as TGTGCCAGCAGCTTGAGTCCGGGACGACAGGCGGTGGCGGTTGGCTACACCTTC. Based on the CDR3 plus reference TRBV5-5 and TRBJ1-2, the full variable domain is DAGVTQSPTHLIKTRGQQVTLRCSPISGHKSVSWYQQVLGQGPQFIFQYYEKEERGRGNFPDRFSARQFPNYSSELNVNALLLGDSALYLCASSLSPGRQAVAVGYTFGSGTRLTVV.

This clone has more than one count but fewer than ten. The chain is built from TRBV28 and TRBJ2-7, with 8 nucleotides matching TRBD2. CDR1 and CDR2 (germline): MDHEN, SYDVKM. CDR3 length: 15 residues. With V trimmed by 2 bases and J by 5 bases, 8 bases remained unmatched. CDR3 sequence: CASSLESGAGDEQYF. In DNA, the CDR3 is TGTGCCAGCAGTTTAGAGTCGGGAGCGGGGGACGAGCAGTACTTC.

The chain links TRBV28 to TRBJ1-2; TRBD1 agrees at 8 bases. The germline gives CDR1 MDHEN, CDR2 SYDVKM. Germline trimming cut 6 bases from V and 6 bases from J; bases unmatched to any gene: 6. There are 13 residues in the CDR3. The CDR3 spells CASSQGQVHGYTF. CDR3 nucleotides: TGTGCCAGCAGCCAGGGACAGGTGCATGGCTACACCTTC.

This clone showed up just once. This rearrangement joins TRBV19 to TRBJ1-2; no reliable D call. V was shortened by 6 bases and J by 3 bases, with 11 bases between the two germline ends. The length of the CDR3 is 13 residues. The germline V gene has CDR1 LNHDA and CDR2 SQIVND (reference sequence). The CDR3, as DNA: TGTGCCAGTAGCCCCTCGGGAGACTATGGCTACACCTTC. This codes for CASSPSGDYGYTF.

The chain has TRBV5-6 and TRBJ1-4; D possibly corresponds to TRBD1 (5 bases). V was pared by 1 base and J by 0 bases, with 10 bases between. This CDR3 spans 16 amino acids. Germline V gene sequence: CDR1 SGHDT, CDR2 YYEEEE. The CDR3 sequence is CASSLLQAATNEKLFF. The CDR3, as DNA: TGTGCCAGCAGCTTGTTACAGGCCGCAACTAATGAAAAACTGTTTTTT.

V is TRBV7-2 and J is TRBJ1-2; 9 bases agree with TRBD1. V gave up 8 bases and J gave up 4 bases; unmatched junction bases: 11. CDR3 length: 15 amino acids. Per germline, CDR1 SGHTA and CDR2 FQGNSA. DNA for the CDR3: TGTGCCAGCTCCGGACAGGGGAGTAGGAGCTATGGCTACACCTTC. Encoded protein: CASSGQGSRSYGYTF.

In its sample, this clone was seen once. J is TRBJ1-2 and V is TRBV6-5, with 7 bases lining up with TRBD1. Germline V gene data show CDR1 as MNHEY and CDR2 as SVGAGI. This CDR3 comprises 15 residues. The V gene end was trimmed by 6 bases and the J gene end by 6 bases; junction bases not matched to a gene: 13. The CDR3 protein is CASRQLQGKFDGYTF. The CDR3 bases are TGTGCCAGCAGACAACTACAGGGGAAATTTGATGGCTACACCTTC.

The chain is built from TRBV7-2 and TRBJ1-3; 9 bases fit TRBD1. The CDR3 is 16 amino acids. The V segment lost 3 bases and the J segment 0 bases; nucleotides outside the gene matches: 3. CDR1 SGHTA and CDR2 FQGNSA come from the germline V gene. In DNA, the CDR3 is TGTGCCAGCAGCTTCACGACAGGGGGCTCTGGAAACACCATATATTTT. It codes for CASSFTTGGSGNTIYF.

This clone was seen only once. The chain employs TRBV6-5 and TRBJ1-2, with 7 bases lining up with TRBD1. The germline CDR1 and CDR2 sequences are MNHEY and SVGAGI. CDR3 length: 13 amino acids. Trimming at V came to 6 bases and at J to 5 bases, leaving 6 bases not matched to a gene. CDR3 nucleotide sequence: TGTGCCAGCAGCCCGGGACAGATTTATGGCTACACCTTC. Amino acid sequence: CASSPGQIYGYTF.

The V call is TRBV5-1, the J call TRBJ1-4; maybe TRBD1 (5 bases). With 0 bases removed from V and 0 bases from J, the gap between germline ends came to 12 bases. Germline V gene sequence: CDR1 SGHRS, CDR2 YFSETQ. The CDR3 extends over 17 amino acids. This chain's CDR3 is CASSLEPGSPTNEKLFF. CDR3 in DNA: TGCGCCAGCAGCTTGGAACCAGGGTCGCCAACTAATGAAAAACTGTTTTTT.

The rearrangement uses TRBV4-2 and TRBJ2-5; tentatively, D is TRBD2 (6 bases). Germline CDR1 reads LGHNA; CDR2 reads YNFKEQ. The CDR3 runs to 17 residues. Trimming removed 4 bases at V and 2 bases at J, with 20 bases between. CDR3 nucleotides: TGTGCCAGCAGCCTTGGGACCTGGACTATTAAACAAGAGACCCAGTACTTC. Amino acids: CASSLGTWTIKQETQYF.

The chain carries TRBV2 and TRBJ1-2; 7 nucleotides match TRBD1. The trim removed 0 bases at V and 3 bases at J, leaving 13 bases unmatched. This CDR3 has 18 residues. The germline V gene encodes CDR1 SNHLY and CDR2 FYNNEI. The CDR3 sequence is CASSEAFRGPGSDYGYTF. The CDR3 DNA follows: TGTGCCAGCAGTGAAGCCTTTAGGGGGCCAGGGAGCGACTATGGCTACACCTTC.

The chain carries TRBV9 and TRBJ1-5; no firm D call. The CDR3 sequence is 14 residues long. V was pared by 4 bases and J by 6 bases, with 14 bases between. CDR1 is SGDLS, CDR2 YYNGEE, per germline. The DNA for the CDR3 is TGTGCCAGCAGCAAGGAGGGTCGTTTTCAGCCCCAGCATTTT. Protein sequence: CASSKEGRFQPQHF. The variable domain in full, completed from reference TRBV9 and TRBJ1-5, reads DSGVTQTPKHLITATGQRVTLRCSPRSGDLSVYWYQQSLDQGLQFLIQYYNGEERAKGNILERFSAQQFPDLHSELNLSSLELGDSALYFCASSKEGRFQPQHFGDGTRLSIL.

Here the CDR3 reads CAWSVRQGYTEAFF. CDR3 nucleotide sequence: TGTGCCTGGAGTGTCCGTCAGGGCTACACTGAAGCTTTCTTT. The V call is TRBV30, the J call TRBJ1-1; D perhaps matches TRBD1 (5 bases). There are 14 residues in the CDR3. Germline V gives CDR1 GTSNPN, CDR2 SVGIG (reference sequence). V lost 0 bases, J lost 3 bases, and 11 bases lay in between.

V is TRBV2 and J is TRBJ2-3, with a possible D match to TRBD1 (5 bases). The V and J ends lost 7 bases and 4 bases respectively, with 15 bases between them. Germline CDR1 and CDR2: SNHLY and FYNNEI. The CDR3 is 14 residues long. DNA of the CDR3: TGTGCCAGCACATCTCAGGGTGTCGCAGATACGCAGTATTTT. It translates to CASTSQGVADTQYF.

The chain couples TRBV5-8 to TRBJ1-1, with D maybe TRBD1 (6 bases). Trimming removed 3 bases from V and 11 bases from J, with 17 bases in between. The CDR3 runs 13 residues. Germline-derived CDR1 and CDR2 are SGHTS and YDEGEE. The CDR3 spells CASSYGQSQVAFF. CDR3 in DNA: TGTGCCAGCAGCTACGGACAGTCCCAGGTCGCTTTCTTT.

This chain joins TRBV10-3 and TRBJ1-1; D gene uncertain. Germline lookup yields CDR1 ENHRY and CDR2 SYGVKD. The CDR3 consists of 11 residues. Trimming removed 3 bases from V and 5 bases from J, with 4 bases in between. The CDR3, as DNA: TGTGCCATCAGTGACGGTACTGAAGCTTTCTTT. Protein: CAISDGTEAFF.

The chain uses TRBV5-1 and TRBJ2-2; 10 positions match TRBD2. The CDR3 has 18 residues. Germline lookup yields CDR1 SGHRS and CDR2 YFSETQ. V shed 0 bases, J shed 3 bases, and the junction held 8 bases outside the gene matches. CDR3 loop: CASSLAWGLASHTGELFF. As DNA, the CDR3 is TGCGCCAGCAGCTTGGCTTGGGGACTAGCGTCACACACCGGGGAGCTGTTTTTT. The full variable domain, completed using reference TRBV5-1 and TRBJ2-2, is KAGVTQTPRYLIKTRGQQVTLSCSPISGHRSVSWYQQTPGQGLQFLFEYFSETQRNKGNFPGRFSGRQFSNSRSEMNVSTLELGDSALYLCASSLAWGLASHTGELFFGEGSRLTVL.

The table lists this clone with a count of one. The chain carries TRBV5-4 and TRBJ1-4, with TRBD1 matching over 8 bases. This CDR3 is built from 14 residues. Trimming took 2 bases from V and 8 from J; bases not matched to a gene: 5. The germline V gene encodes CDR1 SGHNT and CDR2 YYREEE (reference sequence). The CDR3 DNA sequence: TGTGCCAGCAGCTTATGGACAGGGAGCGAAAAACTGTTTTTT. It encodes CASSLWTGSEKLFF. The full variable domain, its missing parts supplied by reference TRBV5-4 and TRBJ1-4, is ETGVTQSPTHLIKTRGQQVTLRCSSQSGHNTVSWYQQALGQGPQFIFQYYREEENGRGNFPPRFSGLQFPNYSSELNVNALELDDSALYLCASSLWTGSEKLFFGSGTQLSVL.

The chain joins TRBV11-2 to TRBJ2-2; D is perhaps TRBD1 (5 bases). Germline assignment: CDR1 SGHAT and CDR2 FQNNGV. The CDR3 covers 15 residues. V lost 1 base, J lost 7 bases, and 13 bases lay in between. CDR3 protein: CASSLAGRVNGELFF. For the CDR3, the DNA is TGTGCCAGCAGCTTAGCAGGCAGGGTGAACGGGGAGCTGTTTTTT.

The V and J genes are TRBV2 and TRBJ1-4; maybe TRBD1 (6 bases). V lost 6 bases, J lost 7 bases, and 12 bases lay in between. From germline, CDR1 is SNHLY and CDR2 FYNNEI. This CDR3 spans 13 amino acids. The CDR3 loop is CASRTGTPEKLFF. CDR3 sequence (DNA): TGTGCCAGCAGGACCGGGACACCTGAAAAACTGTTTTTT.

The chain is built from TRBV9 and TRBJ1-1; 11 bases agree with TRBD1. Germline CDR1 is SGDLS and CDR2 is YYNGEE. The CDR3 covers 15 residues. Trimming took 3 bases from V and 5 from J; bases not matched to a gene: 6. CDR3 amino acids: CASSGTGGARTEAFF. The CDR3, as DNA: TGTGCCAGCAGCGGGACAGGGGGCGCGCGTACTGAAGCTTTCTTT.

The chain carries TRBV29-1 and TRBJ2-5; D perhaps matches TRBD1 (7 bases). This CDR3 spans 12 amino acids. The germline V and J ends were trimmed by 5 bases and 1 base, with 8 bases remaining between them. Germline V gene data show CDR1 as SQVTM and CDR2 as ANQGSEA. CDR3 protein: CSVQGGQETQYF. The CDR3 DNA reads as TGCAGCGTTCAGGGGGGCCAAGAGACCCAGTACTTC. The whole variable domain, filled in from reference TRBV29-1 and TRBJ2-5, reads SAVISQKPSRDICQRGTSLTIQCQVDSQVTMMFWYRQQPGQSLTLIATANQGSEATYESGFVIDKFPISRPNLTFSTLTVSNMSPEDSSIYLCSVQGGQETQYFGPGTRLLVL.

Here the CDR3 DNA reads TGTGCCAGCACCCAAGGGAGTCAGCCCCAGCATTTT. It specifies CASTQGSQPQHF. This chain connects TRBV2 to TRBJ1-5, with no clear D. The CDR3 totals 12 residues. V lost 7 bases and J lost 6, with 10 bases in between. CDR1 and CDR2 (germline): SNHLY, FYNNEI.